The clone carrying this TCR beta chain was detected ten times or more. From the PCR reads, TCRdb called clonotypes with MiXCR, one entry per CDR3 protein. The data hold 65,000 to 95,000 distinct CDR3 sequences, with 51% observed a single time. This record comes from a study of CDR3 diversity in severe acne. This CDR3 region has 15 residues. Per the germline V gene, CDR1 is SGDLS and CDR2 is YYNGEE. Trimming removed 4 bases at V and 0 bases at J, with 14 bases between. This receptor was obtained from a male donor in good health, without acne. The gene calls are TRBV9 and TRBJ2-7; maybe TRBD2 (6 bases). Sequenced: blood. The CDR3 reads CASSPEGAHSYEQYF. The DNA for the CDR3 is TGTGCCAGCAGCCCGGAGGGAGCCCACTCCTACGAGCAGTACTTC.